This T cell receptor beta chain was obtained from a study of chemoradiotherapy in HPV16-positive cancers. Findings of the study overall: During treatment, candidate HPV-specific clones and E7-related motifs expanded in tumor. HPV-specific T cells were functionally defined from only a couple of HPV16-positive patients.

Assay: immunoSEQ multiplex PCR; the TCRdb copy retains only in-frame clones and omits some. The table has 15,000 to 20,000 clones, roughly 73% seen once. CDR1 MRHNA and CDR2 SNTAGT come from the germline V gene. The V end was cut by 0 bases, the J end by 2 bases, with 25 bases between. The CDR3 sequence is 20 residues long. Over chemoradiotherapy, repertoires were sampled more than once. A word on this clone: Its antigen is as yet unknown.

The clonotype originates from a human donor with HPV-associated anogenital cancer. The sample was acquired from a patient who underwent chemoradiotherapy. The V call is TRBV6-4, the J call TRBJ1-2; D is possibly TRBD1 (5 bases). CDR3: CASSDSNGRGRFLRNYGYTF. Written as DNA, the CDR3 is TGTGCCAGCAGTGACTCGAATGGTAGGGGCCGCTTTCTTCGAAACTATGGCTACACCTTC.